One and the same sample provided the 7 T cell receptor beta chains below, sequenced in a study of cytomegalovirus exposure and HLA in healthy donors. PCR amplification relied on 60 Vbeta primers (plus 13 Jbeta primers). Clones were sequenced by immunoSEQ multiplex PCR, and TCRdb holds only the in-frame ones, with some missing. The table records 100,000 to 120,000 clones, 76% of them present only once. The sample comprised PBMCs. The receptors derive from a man in his thirties or forties in good health and CMV-seropositive.

This clone was found a few times. V usage is TRBV21-1 and J usage is TRBJ2-7; TRBD1 is taken as the D call from the table, unchecked against the DNA. TRBV21-1 is listed as a pseudogene. The CDR3 spans 14 residues. The CDR3 protein is CASRGDSPPSEQYF. CDR3 sequence (DNA): TGTGCCAGCAGGGGGGACAGCCCGCCCTCCGAGCAGTACTTC.

This rearrangement joins TRBV7-9 to TRBJ2-5; perhaps TRBD2 as D (6 bases). V was clipped by 4 bases and J by 2 bases, with 8 bases between them. CDR1 and CDR2 from the germline V gene are SEHNR and FQNEAQ (reference sequence). The CDR3 consists of 13 residues. The CDR3 coding sequence is TGTGCCAGCAGCTCCGGGACTCAAGAGACCCAGTACTTC. Translation gives CASSSGTQETQYF.

The chain couples TRBV2 to TRBJ1-2, with 7 nucleotides matching TRBD1. Trimming removed 5 bases from V and 12 bases from J; junction bases left unmatched: 12. Germline assignment: CDR1 SNHLY and CDR2 FYNNEI. This CDR3 has 13 amino acids. In DNA form, the CDR3 reads TGTGCCAGCAGTTTACCGGGACAGAGTGTGAACACCTTC. Translation: CASSLPGQSVNTF.

V gene TRBV28 combines with J gene TRBJ1-5, with D unresolved. Trimming cost V 8 bases and J 0 bases, with 20 bases left between them. Germline V gene sequence: CDR1 MDHEN, CDR2 SYDVKM. This CDR3 is built from 17 residues. This CDR3 is CASSSPSYQYSNQPQHF. CDR3 DNA sequence: TGTGCCAGCTCTAGCCCTTCATATCAATATAGCAATCAGCCCCAGCATTTT.

This clone was seen more than once but under ten times. This chain connects TRBV9 to TRBJ2-6, with TRBD1 as a possible D gene (6 bases). Trimming pared 4 bases from V and 4 bases from J, leaving 15 bases between. This CDR3 spans 16 amino acids. Germline V gene data show CDR1 as SGDLS and CDR2 as YYNGEE. The CDR3 region is CASSTLQGSGANVLTF. The CDR3 DNA reads TGTGCCAGCAGCACACTCCAGGGGTCAGGGGCCAACGTCCTGACTTTC.

Note on this clone: Other DNA sequences in this specimen translate into the identical CDR3. The chain links TRBV29-1 to TRBJ1-6; possibly TRBD1 for D (6 bases). Between the trimmed V and J ends, which lost 6 bases and 2 bases, there was a span of 11 bases. The CDR3 loop spans 14 amino acids. CDR1 and CDR2 from the germline V gene are SQVTM and ANQGSEA. In DNA, the CDR3 is TGCAGCGTACGCGCAGGGGCCTATAATTCACCCCTCCACTTT. The encoded protein is CSVRAGAYNSPLHF.

The chain uses TRBV28 and TRBJ1-6; the match to TRBD1 covers 7 bases. The ends lost 4 bases at V and 4 bases at J; junction bases unmatched: 4. The germline V gene encodes CDR1 MDHEN and CDR2 SYDVKM. The CDR3 has 15 amino acids. Written as DNA, the CDR3 is TGTGCCAGCAGTTCGGGGGACAGTTATAATTCACCCCTCCACTTT. It yields the protein CASSSGDSYNSPLHF.